This entry features one T cell receptor beta chain sequence. This clonotype was detected a few times. Its antigen target is currently unknown. Within one base of it there is no much larger clone, and no base qualities were kept. The entry originates in a study of identical twins (dated by TCRdb to between 2015 and 2016). For the wider study: The study deep-sequenced TCR alpha and beta repertoires from monozygotic twins, unrelated adults of various ages and cord blood to test whether fetal clonotypes persist. To rule out contamination, the twin experiments were replicated at different times with different library preparation protocols.

Reading the germline V gene gives CDR1 MNHEY and CDR2 SVGEGT. Clipping removes 4 bases from V and 3 bases from J, with 20 as the unmatched junction base count. Reading from cysteine to phenylalanine, the CDR3 counts 20 amino acids. Kept here is only the CDR3 DNA, which spans 60 bases and is read in frame from base 1. Library creation used 5' RACE. TCRdb lists the instrument as Illumina HiSeq 2000. Template switching introduced a universal primer binding site; the final cDNA contained a unique molecular identifier, enabling accurate counting of TCR cDNA molecules. Specific primers in the conserved constant-segment region were used to synthesize first-strand cDNA for TCR alpha and beta chains. Each cDNA library was double barcoded, with a SMART-Mk sample barcode plus Illumina barcodes, to control for contamination. TruSeq adapter sequences along with Illumina sample barcodes were introduced in two successive PCR steps. The TCR alpha and beta cDNA libraries were sequenced on the Illumina HiSeq platform using custom primers. The authors' analysis ran thus. MiGEC processed the raw reads to extract unique molecular identifiers, while MiXCR was used to determine the CDR3 positions. Recombination models were inferred per individual with the repgenHMM and IGoR tools using an EM algorithm. Shared clonotypes were analyzed with the tcR package in R, and sharing was normalized by the product of cloneset sizes. To study raw recombination free of thymic and clonal selection effects, out-of-frame nonproductive sequences were analyzed. The raw public data were reprocessed by TCRdb itself: fastp quality trimming at Q25, MiXCR clonotype calling, in-frame beta chains only. Each entry is one CDR3 protein sequence, shown with its most common DNA and genes. TCRdb's processing, not the study's, gives the V and J calls here. Counted in this sample were approximately 600,000 distinct CDR3 sequences; around a tenth of them appeared once. More than 2.5% of the sample lies in the top ten.

On the study overall, not on this receptor specifically: Excess twin sharing in beta out-of-frame sequences was weaker because fewer shared sequences lowered the signal-to-noise ratio. Fewer insertions were carried by abundant cord blood beta clonotypes, a similar but weaker trend appeared in young adult naive repertoires, and no such trend appeared in memory repertoires. Compared with coincidental sharing between unrelated individuals, an excess of low generation-probability sequences was observed among out-of-frame TCR alpha sequences shared between twins. Conclusions relied on cross-sectional statistical analysis, since the same donors could not be followed over many years. Recombination models systematically underestimated out-of-frame TCR alpha sharing in monozygotic twins but agreed with sharing between unrelated individuals. Invariant T cells such as MAIT and iNKT could partly confound zero-insertion analyses, though diverse VJ usage argued against this for most clonotypes.

Every donor in the study was a healthy Caucasian. The twin cohort comprised three pairs of female monozygotic twins, all aged roughly 18 to 30 years. Peripheral blood mononuclear cells were the source from which RNA for the TCR libraries was isolated. The same sample was also used in a study of yellow fever vaccine responses in identical twins. The second study also describes: The T cell response to vaccination in identical twins was reported by the authors to appear partly convergent and partly personalized. Focusing on identical twins, the study followed the T cell clones that responded to the vaccine, and did so with precision.

The rearrangement combines TRBV6-2 or TRBV6-3 with TRBJ2-1; 8 bases in the middle match TRBD2. Input material: PBMCs. The clonotype originates from a woman aged 18-29 years in good health. The CDR3 sequence is CASSLRTRPTSANGYNEQFF. The DNA sequence reads TGTGCCAGCAGTTTGAGGACACGACCGACTAGCGCGAACGGCTACAATGAGCAGTTCTTC.